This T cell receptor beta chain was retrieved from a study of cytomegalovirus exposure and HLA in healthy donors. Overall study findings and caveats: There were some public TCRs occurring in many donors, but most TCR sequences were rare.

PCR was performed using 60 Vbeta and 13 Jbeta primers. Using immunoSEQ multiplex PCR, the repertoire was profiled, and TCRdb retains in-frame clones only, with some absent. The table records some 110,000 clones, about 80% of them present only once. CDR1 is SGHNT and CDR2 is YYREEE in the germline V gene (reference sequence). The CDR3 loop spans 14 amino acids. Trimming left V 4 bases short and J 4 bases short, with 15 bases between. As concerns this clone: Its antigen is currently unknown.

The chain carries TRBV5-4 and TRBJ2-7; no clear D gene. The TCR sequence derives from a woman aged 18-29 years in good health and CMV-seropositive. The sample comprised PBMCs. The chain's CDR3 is CASSPGELSYEQYF. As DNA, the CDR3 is TGTGCCAGCAGCCCGGGTGAACTCTCATACGAGCAGTACTTC.